Sequencing of this T cell receptor beta chain was carried out in a study of blood T cell repertoires in COVID-19. V lost 1 base, J lost 2 bases, and 14 bases lay in between. CDR1 SEHNR and CDR2 FQNEAQ come from the germline V gene (reference sequence). The CDR3 extends over 16 amino acids. Using immunoSEQ multiplex PCR, the repertoire was profiled, and TCRdb retains in-frame clones only, with some absent. The data contain tens of thousands of clones, over 70% of them singletons. This clone was counted once. Sequenced: peripheral blood. The rearrangement uses TRBV7-9 and TRBJ2-5; possibly TRBD2 for D (7 bases). The clonotype originates from a man aged 65 to 85 with active COVID-19. CDR3 bases: TGTGCCAGCAGCTTAGGAGGGGGGAGGGGACAAGAGACCCAGTACTTC. Its protein is CASSLGGGRGQETQYF.